This T cell receptor beta chain was observed in a study of blood T cell repertoires in COVID-19. Study information: Researchers got acute and convalescent COVID-19 samples from the United States, Italy and Spain. From T cells, B-cell-depleted T cells, or PBMCs came the material, which was cDNA or gDNA.

In the original analysis: Estimation of nucleated cell counts relied on the amplification of reference gene primers. Assay: immunoSEQ multiplex PCR; the TCRdb copy retains only in-frame clones and omits some. D and trimming come from the DNA, and the V and J calls and clone size come from that table. The sample lists fewer than 200,000 clones, around four fifths occurring once. Germline loops: CDR1 SNHLY, CDR2 FYNNEI. V lost 7 bases, J lost 5 bases, and 4 bases stayed unmatched. The CDR3 covers 13 residues. V gene TRBV2 combines with J gene TRBJ1-1; the match to TRBD1 covers 10 bases. The sample was peripheral blood. The receptor was isolated from an older man with acute or convalescent COVID-19. The CDR3 is CASTGTGVTEAFF. CDR3 sequence (DNA): TGTGCCAGCACCGGGACAGGGGTTACTGAAGCTTTCTTT.